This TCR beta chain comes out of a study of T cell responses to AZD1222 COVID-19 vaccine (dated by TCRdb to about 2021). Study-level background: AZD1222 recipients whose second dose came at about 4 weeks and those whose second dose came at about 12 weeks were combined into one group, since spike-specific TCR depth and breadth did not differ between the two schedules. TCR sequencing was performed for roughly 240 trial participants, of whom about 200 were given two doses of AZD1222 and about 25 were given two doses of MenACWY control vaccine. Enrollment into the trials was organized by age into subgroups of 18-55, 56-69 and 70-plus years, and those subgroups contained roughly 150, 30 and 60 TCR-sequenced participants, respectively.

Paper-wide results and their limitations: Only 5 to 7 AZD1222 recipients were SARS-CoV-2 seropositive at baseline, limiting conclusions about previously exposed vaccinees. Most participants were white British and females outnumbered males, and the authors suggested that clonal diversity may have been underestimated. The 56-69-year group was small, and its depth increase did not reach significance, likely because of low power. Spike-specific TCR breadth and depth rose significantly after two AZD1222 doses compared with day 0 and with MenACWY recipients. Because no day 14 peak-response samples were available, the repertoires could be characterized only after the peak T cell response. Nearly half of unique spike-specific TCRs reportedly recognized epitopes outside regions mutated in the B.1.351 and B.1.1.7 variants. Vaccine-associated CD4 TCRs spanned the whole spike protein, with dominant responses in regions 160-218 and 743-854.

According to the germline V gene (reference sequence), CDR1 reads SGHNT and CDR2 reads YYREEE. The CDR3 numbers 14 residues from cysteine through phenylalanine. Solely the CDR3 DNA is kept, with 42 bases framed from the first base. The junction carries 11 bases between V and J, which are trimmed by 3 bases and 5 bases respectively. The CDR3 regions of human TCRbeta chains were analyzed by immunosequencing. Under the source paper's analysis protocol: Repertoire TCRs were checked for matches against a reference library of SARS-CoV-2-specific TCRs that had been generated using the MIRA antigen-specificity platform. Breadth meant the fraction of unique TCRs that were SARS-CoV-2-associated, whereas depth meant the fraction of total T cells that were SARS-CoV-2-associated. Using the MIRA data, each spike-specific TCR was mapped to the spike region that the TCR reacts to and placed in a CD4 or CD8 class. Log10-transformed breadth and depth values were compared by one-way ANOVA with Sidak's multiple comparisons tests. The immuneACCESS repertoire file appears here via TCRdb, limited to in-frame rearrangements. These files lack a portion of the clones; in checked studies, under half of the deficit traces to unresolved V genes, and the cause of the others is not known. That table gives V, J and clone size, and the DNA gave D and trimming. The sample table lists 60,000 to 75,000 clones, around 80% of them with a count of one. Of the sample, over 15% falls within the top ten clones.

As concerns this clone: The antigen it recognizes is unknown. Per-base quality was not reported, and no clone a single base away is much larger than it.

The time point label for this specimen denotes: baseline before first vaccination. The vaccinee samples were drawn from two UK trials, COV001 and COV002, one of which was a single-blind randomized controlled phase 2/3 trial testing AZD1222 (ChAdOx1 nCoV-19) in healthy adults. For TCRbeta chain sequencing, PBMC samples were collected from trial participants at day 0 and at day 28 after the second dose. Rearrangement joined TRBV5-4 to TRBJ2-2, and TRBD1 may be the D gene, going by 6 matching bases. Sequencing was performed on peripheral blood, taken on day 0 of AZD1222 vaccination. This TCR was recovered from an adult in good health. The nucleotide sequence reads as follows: TGTGCCAGCAGCTCGTACAGGGAAACCGGGGAGCTGTTTTTT. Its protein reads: CASSSYRETGELFF.